This T cell receptor beta chain was recovered during a study of CD8 T cells in ankylosing spondylitis (dated by TCRdb to about 2017). Study-wide context: The study set out to find disease-linked TCR variants by profiling T cell receptor beta repertoires in ankylosing spondylitis patients and healthy donors. Peripheral blood was sampled, and synovial fluid was additionally collected from ankylosing spondylitis patients. The whole study cohort included some 100 healthy donors and about two dozen ankylosing spondylitis patients. Study-level results and caveats: In peripheral blood, the disease-linked clones were found at relatively low frequencies and had a CD8+ phenotype. Some motif variants were previously reported in synovial fluid and blood of reactive arthritis patients, suggesting common disease-initiation mechanisms. The disease-linked clones were reported to be significantly enriched in matched synovial fluid samples from ankylosing spondylitis patients. Blood from ankylosing spondylitis patients appeared to be characterized by a TCR beta motif made up of several highly homologous amino acid variants.

The sequencer listed for this sample is Illumina HiSeq 2500. Quantitative 5'-RACE with molecular barcodes was the method used to prepare the TCR beta libraries. Concerning the study's data processing: A new computational method based on a probabilistic model of VDJ rearrangement was used to identify disease-linked TCR variants. Starting from the raw public reads, TCRdb applied fastp trimming at Q25, assembled clones with MiXCR and retained in-frame beta chains. Records with the same CDR3 protein are collapsed into one entry carrying the most frequent genes and DNA. The V and J calls follow TCRdb's processing rather than the paper's. The sample profile shows roughly 230,000 distinct CDR3 sequences; around 8% of them were found once. 4.8% of the sample is held by the ten biggest clonotypes. Turning to this clonotype: Its antigen has not been determined. At one end, the junction sequence differs from germline, possibly due to a read error.

The clonotype comes from a female donor with ankylosing spondylitis or in good health (not recorded which). The source material was blood, either unsorted or a sorted T cell fraction (not recorded which).

The CDR3 is CCARDPLGTGNGGYTF. The DNA is as follows: TGCTGTGCTAGAGATCCCCTCGGGACAGGGAACGGTGGCTACACCTTC. The chain is made from TRBV20-1 and TRBJ1-2, and 9 junctional nucleotides match TRBD1. The CDR1 and CDR2 encoded by the germline V gene (reference sequence) are DFQATT and SNEGSKA. The CDR3 measures 16 amino acids from cysteine to phenylalanine. CDR3 DNA is the only sequence kept; it has 48 bases, read in frame from the first base.